These 30 T cell receptor beta chains share one sample of origin, sequenced in a study of T cell repertoires in cytomegalovirus infection. TCRdb recomputed calls from the reads with MiXCR, one row per CDR3 protein. Among 900,000 to 950,000 distinct CDR3 sequences listed, around 32% were seen once. Their specific antigens are unknown. Sequencing was performed on cultured CD8+ T cells from PBMCs, taken from culture after CMV antigen stimulation. Receptors were obtained from a human donor in good health (CMV status not recorded). Some clones in this sample may be carry-over from other donors' samples.

The genes are TRBV7-9 and TRBJ2-3; D unclear. CDR1 is SEHNR and CDR2 is FQNEAQ in the germline V gene (reference sequence). The length of the CDR3 is 13 residues. Trimming took 4 bases from V and 2 from J, leaving 7 bases between them. The CDR3 DNA reads TGTGCCAGCAGCTGGGCCCCCACAGATACGCAGTATTTT. Its protein is CASSWAPTDTQYF.

This clonotype has ten or more counts. J is TRBJ2-1 and V is TRBV7-8, with D unresolved. From germline, CDR1 is SGHVS and CDR2 FQNEAQ. The CDR3 runs to 15 residues. Trimming took off 1 base at V and 8 bases at J, with 15 bases between the two ends. The CDR3 bases are TGTGCCAGCAGCTTAGTGGTGGGTGGCCCAGATGAGCAGTTCTTC. This sequence encodes CASSLVVGGPDEQFF.

This clonotype was found a few times. This chain uses TRBV3-1 with TRBJ1-5; D is ambiguous. V lost 3 bases, J lost 2 bases, and 17 bases lay in between. Per germline, CDR1 LGHDT and CDR2 YNNKEL (reference sequence). The CDR3 consists of 17 residues. The CDR3 bases are TGTGCCAGCAGCCATCATTCGCGGGGAAGAGGCAATCAGCCCCAGCATTTT. This gives the protein CASSHHSRGRGNQPQHF.

The chain recombines TRBV5-1 with TRBJ2-2, with D possibly matching TRBD1 (5 bases). V was trimmed by 3 bases and J by 2 bases, leaving 17 bases between them. The germline gives CDR1 SGHRS, CDR2 YFSETQ. The CDR3 is 17 amino acids. CDR3 sequence: CASSSDPTGANTGELFF. DNA for the CDR3: TGCGCCAGCAGCTCGGACCCAACAGGAGCCAACACCGGGGAGCTGTTTTTT.

V gene TRBV10-3 combines with J gene TRBJ2-7, with TRBD1 matching 10 bases. V lost 4 bases to trimming and J lost 3 bases; unmatched junction nucleotides: 6. The germline CDR1 and CDR2 sequences are ENHRY and SYGVKD. There are 15 residues in the CDR3. CDR3 coding DNA: TGTGCCATCAGTGGGACAGGGGGATCCCTCTACGAGCAGTACTTC. Its translation: CAISGTGGSLYEQYF.

This clonotype was counted only a few times. The V gene is TRBV7-8, the J gene TRBJ2-1, with 11 bases lining up with TRBD2. The CDR3 spans 16 residues. Trimming cost V 4 bases and J 7 bases; bases outside gene matches: 9. The V gene's germline CDR1 is SGHVS and CDR2 FQNEAQ. This CDR3 is CASSSRVAGGLNEQFF. CDR3 DNA sequence: TGTGCCAGCAGCTCCAGGGTAGCGGGGGGGCTGAATGAGCAGTTCTTC.

This clonotype was seen at least ten times. The chain employs TRBV28 and TRBJ1-5, with unresolved D. Germline CDR1 MDHEN, CDR2 SYDVKM. The V end was cut by 2 bases, the J end by 3 bases, with 8 bases between. The CDR3 sequence is 14 residues long. For the CDR3, the DNA is TGTGCCAGCAGTTTAGGTGCAAACAATCAGCCCCAGCATTTT. Translating it yields CASSLGANNQPQHF. Full variable domain (missing parts from reference TRBV28 and TRBJ1-5): DVKVTQSSRYLVKRTGEKVFLECVQDMDHENMFWYRQDPGLGLRLIYFSYDVKMKEKGDIPEGYSVSREKKERFSLILESASTNQTSMYLCASSLGANNQPQHFGDGTRLSIL.

This rearrangement joins TRBV27 to TRBJ2-6; D is ambiguous. The germline CDR1 and CDR2 sequences are MNHEY and SMNVEV (reference sequence). The CDR3 consists of 16 residues. Deletions cut 0 bases from V and 0 bases from J, with 6 bases between. The CDR3 coding sequence is TGTGCCAGCAGTTTATCGCCCAGCTCTGGGGCCAACGTCCTGACTTTC. This sequence encodes CASSLSPSSGANVLTF. The full variable domain, in which reference TRBV27 and TRBJ2-6 provide the parts outside the CDR3, is EAQVTQNPRYLITVTGKKLTVTCSQNMNHEYMSWYRQDPGLGLRQIYYSMNVEVTDKGDVPEGYKVSRKEKRNFPLILESPSPNQTSLYFCASSLSPSSGANVLTFGAGSRLTVL.

This chain connects TRBV20-1 to TRBJ2-1, with 11 bases lining up with TRBD2. This CDR3 comprises 17 residues. The germline CDR1 and CDR2 sequences are DFQATT and SNEGSKA (reference sequence). Trimming removed 1 base from V and 3 bases from J; junction bases left unmatched: 8. CDR3 sequence reads: CSARGLTSGGLYNEQFF. In DNA form, the CDR3 reads TGCAGTGCTAGAGGACTCACTAGCGGGGGCCTCTACAATGAGCAGTTCTTC.

The chain joins TRBV29-1 to TRBJ1-5; possibly TRBD1 for D (6 bases). CDR3 length: 14 residues. CDR1 is SQVTM and CDR2 is ANQGSEA in the germline V gene. V gave up 1 base and J gave up 6 bases, with 13 bases separating them. This CDR3 is CSVEVQGIGQPQHF. For the CDR3, the DNA is TGCAGCGTTGAAGTACAGGGAATTGGTCAGCCCCAGCATTTT.

This CDR3 reads CASSLGPREHYEQYF. CDR3 nucleotides: TGTGCCAGCAGCTTAGGCCCCAGGGAACACTACGAGCAGTACTTC. The genes are TRBV7-9 and TRBJ2-7, with D possibly TRBD1 on 5 matching bases. V was cut by 1 base and J by 3 bases, with 13 bases left in between. CDR3 length equals 15 residues. Germline values: CDR1 SEHNR, CDR2 FQNEAQ (reference sequence). Variable domain in full (rest from reference TRBV7-9 and TRBJ2-7): DTGVSQNPRHKITKRGQNVTFRCDPISEHNRLYWYRQTLGQGPEFLTYFQNEAQLEKSRLLSDRFSAERPKGSFSTLEIQRTEQGDSAMYLCASSLGPREHYEQYFGPGTRLTVT.

Written as DNA, the CDR3 is TGTGCCACCAGCAGAGATCATCGAGCCCACGAGCAGTACTTC. As protein: CATSRDHRAHEQYF. This chain joins TRBV15 and TRBJ2-7; D gene unclear. Germline CDR1 is LNHNV and CDR2 is YYDKDF (reference sequence). The CDR3 totals 14 residues. V shed 0 bases and J shed 5 bases, with 11 bases lying between them. Supplemented by reference TRBV15 and TRBJ2-7, the full variable domain reads DAMVIQNPRYQVTQFGKPVTLSCSQTLNHNVMYWYQQKSSQAPKLLFHYYDKDFNNEADTPDNFQSRRPNTSFCFLDIRSPGLGDTAMYLCATSRDHRAHEQYFGPGTRLTVT.

This clonotype was seen at least ten times. This chain joins TRBV28 and TRBJ2-5, with 10 bases fitting TRBD2. Trimming at V came to 4 bases and at J to 1 base, leaving 3 bases not matched to a gene. CDR3 length equals 15 residues. Germline CDR1 and CDR2: MDHEN and SYDVKM. The CDR3 sequence is CASSSSGGVQETQYF. CDR3 nucleotide sequence: TGTGCCAGCAGTTCCAGCGGGGGGGTCCAAGAGACCCAGTACTTC.

The rearrangement links TRBV6-1 to TRBJ1-5; 7 bases are shared with TRBD1. V was clipped by 2 bases and J by 9 bases; unmatched bases: 1. CDR3 length equals 12 residues. Per germline, CDR1 MNHNS and CDR2 SASEGT. CDR3 DNA sequence: TGTGCCAGCAGTGAAAGGGGGCGGCCCCAGCATTTT. Its translation: CASSERGRPQHF.

This clonotype was observed a few times. This chain connects TRBV24-1 to TRBJ2-5; no clear D gene. This CDR3 has 13 amino acids. V lost 0 bases, J lost 4 bases, and 5 bases lay in between. Germline values: CDR1 KGHDR, CDR2 SFDVKD. The DNA of the CDR3 is TGTGCCACCAGTGATTTGCGCGGAGAGACCCAGTACTTC. Amino acids: CATSDLRGETQYF.

Only a few counts were recorded for this clonotype. V gene TRBV7-6 combines with J gene TRBJ2-5; TRBD1 aligns across 7 bases. This CDR3 is built from 18 residues. The V segment lost 2 bases and the J segment 0 bases; nucleotides outside the gene matches: 12. CDR1 and CDR2 from the germline V gene are SGHVS and FNYEAQ. In nucleotides, the CDR3 is TGTGCCAGCAGCTTAATGCCGACAGGGCGAAGGTACCAAGAGACCCAGTACTTC. Translation gives CASSLMPTGRRYQETQYF.

This clonotype was found once. The chain has TRBV20-1 and TRBJ2-5; 7 bases fit TRBD2. This CDR3 contains 14 residues. The V gene's germline CDR1 is DFQATT and CDR2 SNEGSKA (reference sequence). The trim removed 3 bases at V and 4 bases at J, leaving 8 bases unmatched. CDR3 nucleotide sequence: TGCAGTGCTAGTCGGGGGGTTGAGGGAGAGACCCAGTACTTC. Protein product: CSASRGVEGETQYF.

This clonotype was detected a few times. The CDR3 nucleotides read TGTGCCAGCAGCTTAGATCTCAGGGGGCCGGAAGGGAACTATGGCTACACCTTC. It translates to CASSLDLRGPEGNYGYTF. The chain combines TRBV11-2 with TRBJ1-2, with 8 bases aligning to TRBD1. The germline gives CDR1 SGHAT, CDR2 FQNNGV. The CDR3 is 18 amino acids. After removal of 0 bases from V and 2 bases from J, the junction contained 11 bases not matched to a gene.

This clonotype occurred many times. V and J are TRBV7-9 and TRBJ1-1; D is unclear. Germline CDR1 and CDR2: SEHNR and FQNEAQ (reference sequence). This CDR3 spans 16 amino acids. Trimming took 5 bases from V and 3 from J, leaving 19 bases between them. The CDR3 DNA reads as TGTGCCAGCAGCACCCACCCCGAGATCCGAGACACTGAAGCTTTCTTT. Encoded protein: CASSTHPEIRDTEAFF.

The chain links TRBV6-2 or TRBV6-3 to TRBJ2-2; possible D gene TRBD1, 5 bases. This CDR3 region has 14 residues. From germline, CDR1 is MNHEY and CDR2 SVGEGT. Deletions cut 7 bases from V and 0 bases from J, with 9 bases between. Written as DNA, the CDR3 is TGTGCCAGCACCAGGGAAACGAACACCGGGGAGCTGTTTTTT. This encodes CASTRETNTGELFF.

This clonotype was observed a few times. This chain uses TRBV6-1 with TRBJ2-2; no reliable D call. The germline V gene has CDR1 MNHNS and CDR2 SASEGT. With 1 base removed from V and 0 bases from J, the gap between germline ends came to 9 bases. The CDR3 is 16 amino acids. This CDR3 is CASSEEPYANTGELFF. The CDR3 nucleotides read TGTGCCAGCAGTGAAGAGCCATACGCGAACACCGGGGAGCTGTTTTTT.

This clonotype has only a few counts. The chain recombines TRBV5-6 with TRBJ2-1; 13 bases are shared with TRBD2. Germline V gene lookup returns CDR1 SGHDT and CDR2 YYEEEE. This CDR3 is 19 amino acids long. J gave up 0 bases and V 2 bases, and 8 bases lay outside the gene matches. In DNA form, the CDR3 reads TGTGCCAGCAGCTTTGGACTAGCGGGGGCCACAAGCTCCTACAATGAGCAGTTCTTC. Translated: CASSFGLAGATSSYNEQFF.

This clonotype was picked up a small number of times. The chain couples TRBV7-9 to TRBJ1-1, with D possibly matching TRBD1 (5 bases). There are 16 residues in the CDR3. The germline gives CDR1 SEHNR, CDR2 FQNEAQ (reference sequence). V lost 5 bases and J 0 bases, leaving 16 bases between the germline ends. CDR3 amino acids: CASSPPILGVNTEAFF. The DNA for the CDR3 is TGTGCCAGCAGCCCCCCTATTCTAGGGGTGAACACTGAAGCTTTCTTT.

V is TRBV5-8 and J is TRBJ1-1; D uncertain. Trimming cost V 4 bases and J 4 bases, with 17 bases left between them. Germline values: CDR1 SGHTS, CDR2 YDEGEE. This CDR3 has 15 amino acids. CDR3 loop: CASSLSAMAVTEAFF. Written as DNA, the CDR3 is TGTGCCAGCAGCCTTTCCGCTATGGCGGTCACTGAAGCTTTCTTT.

The V and J genes are TRBV5-1 and TRBJ2-1; 10 bases agree with TRBD2. The V gene's germline CDR1 is SGHRS and CDR2 YFSETQ. V trimming: 5 bases; J trimming: 5 bases; junction bases outside the gene matches: 4. The CDR3 has 14 residues. CDR3 in amino acids: CASRLGTSDNEQFF. The CDR3 DNA reads as TGCGCCAGCAGACTCGGGACTAGCGACAATGAGCAGTTCTTC.

A few counts support this clonotype. The chain combines TRBV2 with TRBJ2-3, with D perhaps matching TRBD1 or TRBD2 (6 bases each). V lost 9 bases and J 0 bases, leaving 13 bases between the germline ends. From germline, CDR1 is SNHLY and CDR2 FYNNEI. The CDR3 is made up of 14 amino acids. DNA of the CDR3: TGTGCCAGAGGGGGGCAGGGGAGCACAGATACGCAGTATTTT. Translated, it gives CARGGQGSTDTQYF.

In its sample, this clonotype was seen a few times. The rearrangement joins TRBV19 to TRBJ2-7; 7 bases fit TRBD1. Trimming cost V 3 bases and J 4 bases; bases outside gene matches: 18. Germline CDR1 and CDR2: LNHDA and SQIVND (reference sequence). The CDR3 runs 18 residues. The CDR3 DNA reads TGTGCCAGTAGTATTTCACATCGTTTGGACAGGAATATTTACGAGCAGTACTTC. Translated, it gives CASSISHRLDRNIYEQYF.

The CDR3 DNA reads as TGTGCCAGCAACTCACTAGCGGGGGCCCTTCGTTACAATGAGCAGTTCTTC. Amino acids: CASNSLAGALRYNEQFF. The chain couples TRBV6-8 to TRBJ2-1, with 11 bases matching TRBD2. The germline V gene encodes CDR1 MNHGY and CDR2 SAAAGT. The CDR3 is 17 amino acids. V gave up 7 bases and J gave up 4 bases; unmatched junction bases: 12.

V usage is TRBV7-6 and J usage is TRBJ1-1; D gene uncertain. This CDR3 is 16 amino acids long. The V end was cut by 5 bases, the J end by 7 bases, with 23 bases between. Germline assignment: CDR1 SGHVS and CDR2 FNYEAQ. The CDR3 protein is CASSRFFGGGPLEAFF. The CDR3 coding sequence is TGTGCCAGCAGCCGTTTTTTCGGTGGAGGGCCCCTTGAAGCTTTCTTT.

This clonotype was counted ten times or more. The chain joins TRBV7-9 to TRBJ1-1; D call uncertain. Germline V gene sequence: CDR1 SEHNR, CDR2 FQNEAQ (reference sequence). This CDR3 spans 15 amino acids. Trimming stripped 5 bases from V and 1 base from J, with 14 bases between. The CDR3 protein is CASSPASGWNTEAFF. CDR3 coding DNA: TGTGCCAGCAGCCCAGCGTCTGGCTGGAACACTGAAGCTTTCTTT.